Presented here are 26 T cell receptor beta chains from one specimen sequenced in a study of T cell responses to AZD1222 COVID-19 vaccine. Measured with immunoSEQ multiplex PCR; TCRdb has only the in-frame clones, and not every one. The repertoire includes 100,000 to 150,000 clones, around 86% of them detected once, and roughly 1.3% sits in the top ten. Here the sequenced sample was peripheral blood, taken on day 0 of AZD1222 vaccination. These receptors all come from an adult in good health.

This chain connects TRBV7-8 to TRBJ1-1, with 7 bases that match TRBD1. The length of the CDR3 is 15 residues. J lost 5 bases, V lost 5 bases, and 11 bases had no gene match. Germline lookup yields CDR1 SGHVS and CDR2 FQNEAQ. CDR3 loop: CASSTRSGGVTEAFF. The CDR3 DNA follows: TGTGCCAGCAGCACCCGGTCAGGGGGGGTTACTGAAGCTTTCTTT.

The genes are TRBV10-3 and TRBJ1-1; D may be TRBD1 (5 bases). V gave up 6 bases and J gave up 8 bases, with 16 bases separating them. Germline CDR1 reads ENHRY; CDR2 reads SYGVKD. This CDR3 comprises 13 residues. The CDR3 DNA reads as TGTGCCATCAGGGGCTATGACAGTAGAGAAGCTTTCTTT. It translates to CAIRGYDSREAFF.

The chain joins TRBV4-1 to TRBJ2-2, with D perhaps TRBD2 (7 bases). In germline, CDR1 is MGHRA, CDR2 YSYEKL. The CDR3 loop spans 20 amino acids. Between the trimmed V and J ends, which lost 3 bases and 6 bases, there was a span of 29 bases. Here the CDR3 reads CASSHPGGRLTRMGAGELFF. The CDR3 DNA follows: TGCGCCAGCAGCCATCCGGGGGGCCGCCTAACGAGGATGGGTGCCGGGGAGCTGTTTTTT.

J is TRBJ2-1 and V is TRBV27; a weak D match, TRBD1 (6 bases). CDR1 MNHEY and CDR2 SMNVEV come from the germline V gene (reference sequence). V lost 2 bases and J 4 bases, leaving 12 bases between the germline ends. The CDR3 consists of 15 residues. As DNA, the CDR3 is TGTGCCAGCAGTTTAGGGGACACAGGGTACAATGAGCAGTTCTTC. This codes for CASSLGDTGYNEQFF.

The chain has TRBV7-9 and TRBJ1-1, with D unclear. Deletions cut 5 bases from V and 1 base from J, with 14 bases between. The germline CDR1 and CDR2 sequences are SEHNR and FQNEAQ (reference sequence). The CDR3 has 15 residues. The DNA of the CDR3 is TGTGCCAGCAGCCCCCCTTTCGTCGGGAACACTGAAGCTTTCTTT. Translated: CASSPPFVGNTEAFF. The variable domain in full, completed from reference TRBV7-9 and TRBJ1-1, reads DTGVSQNPRHKITKRGQNVTFRCDPISEHNRLYWYRQTLGQGPEFLTYFQNEAQLEKSRLLSDRFSAERPKGSFSTLEIQRTEQGDSAMYLCASSPPFVGNTEAFFGQGTRLTVV.

The V gene is TRBV6-5, the J gene TRBJ1-2; 7 bases are shared with TRBD1. Germline V gene lookup returns CDR1 MNHEY and CDR2 SVGAGI. The length of the CDR3 is 14 residues. With 5 bases clipped from V and 4 bases from J, the junction kept 7 bases outside the gene matches. CDR3 in amino acids: CASSTQGIGYGYTF. CDR3 DNA: TGTGCCAGCAGTACACAGGGGATCGGCTATGGCTACACCTTC.

The gene calls are TRBV6-2 or TRBV6-3 and TRBJ2-7; D gene ambiguous. CDR1 is MNHEY, CDR2 SVGEGT, per germline. The CDR3 is 13 amino acids. Trimming removed 5 bases from V and 0 bases from J, with 8 bases in between. CDR3 in amino acids: CASSAGLSYEQYF. The CDR3 nucleotides are TGTGCCAGCAGTGCCGGGCTCTCCTACGAGCAGTACTTC.

J is TRBJ2-5 and V is TRBV7-2, with TRBD2 matching over 10 bases. This CDR3 is 15 amino acids long. CDR1 is SGHTA and CDR2 is FQGNSA in the germline V gene. With V trimmed by 5 bases and J by 5 bases, 8 bases remained unmatched. The CDR3 DNA is TGTGCCAGCAGCGAAAGGGGACTAGCGAGGGAGACCCAGTACTTC. Translating gives CASSERGLARETQYF.

V is TRBV4-2 and J is TRBJ2-1; D possibly corresponds to TRBD2 (5 bases). CDR1 is LGHNA and CDR2 is YNFKEQ in the germline V gene. The V end was cut by 4 bases, the J end by 7 bases, with 8 bases between. The CDR3 covers 12 residues. The CDR3 coding sequence is TGTGCCAGCAGCCCTACGGGGAATGAGCAGTTCTTC. It translates to CASSPTGNEQFF.

The rearrangement links TRBV7-9 to TRBJ1-2; D is unclear. The V and J ends lost 0 bases and 7 bases respectively, with 6 bases between them. Germline lookup yields CDR1 SEHNR and CDR2 FQNEAQ (reference sequence). CDR3 length: 12 residues. As DNA, the CDR3 is TGTGCCAGCAGCTTAGCAGAGAGTGGCTACACCTTC. Translated, it gives CASSLAESGYTF.

This rearrangement joins TRBV5-1 to TRBJ2-7; a possible D gene is TRBD1 (6 bases). The CDR3 consists of 14 residues. V was clipped by 0 bases and J by 5 bases, with 12 bases between them. CDR1 is SGHRS, CDR2 YFSETQ, per germline. The CDR3 DNA sequence: TGCGCCAGCAGCTTGGGTTCCAGGGACAACGAGCAGTACTTC. Translated, it gives CASSLGSRDNEQYF.

V usage is TRBV3-1 (or the pseudogene TRBV3-2) and J usage is TRBJ1-2; unclear D gene. Per germline, CDR1 LGHDT and CDR2 YNNKEL (reference sequence). V lost 3 bases and J 0 bases, leaving 14 bases between the germline ends. This CDR3 is built from 16 residues. CDR3 DNA sequence: TGTGCCAGCAGCCAGGGGTATAGCGCAGCTAACTATGGCTACACCTTC. Translated, it gives CASSQGYSAANYGYTF.

The genes are TRBV5-4 and TRBJ2-1; 12 bases fit TRBD2. Germline values: CDR1 SGHNT, CDR2 YYREEE (reference sequence). The CDR3 totals 16 residues. Losses at the gene ends were 0 bases for V and 2 bases for J; bases not matched to a gene: 0. CDR3 DNA: TGTGCCAGCAGCTTGGGGACTAGCGGGGCCTACAATGAGCAGTTCTTC. It is translated as CASSLGTSGAYNEQFF.

This clone appeared once. The chain joins TRBV9 to TRBJ2-1; 8 bases match TRBD1. The junction had 6 bases not matched to a gene; V was cut back by 5 bases and J by 5 bases. The CDR3 is 14 residues long. CDR1 and CDR2 (germline): SGDLS, YYNGEE. CDR3 sequence (DNA): TGTGCCAGCAGGGGTCAGGGGGCGAACAATGAGCAGTTCTTC. It codes for CASRGQGANNEQFF.

This chain links TRBV6-5 with TRBJ2-5, with unresolved D. The CDR3 extends over 15 amino acids. Germline V gene sequence: CDR1 MNHEY, CDR2 SVGAGI. Trimming left V 8 bases short and J 4 bases short, with 20 bases between. In nucleotides, the CDR3 is TGTGCCAGCGGACCAGCGATACCGGCTTCAGAGACCCAGTACTTC. Its translation: CASGPAIPASETQYF.

This clone came up once. This chain connects TRBV7-9 to TRBJ1-5, with 9 bases identical to TRBD1. Germline V lookup: CDR1 SEHNR, CDR2 FQNEAQ (reference sequence). V was clipped by 6 bases and J by 4 bases; unmatched bases: 10. The CDR3 runs to 16 residues. CDR3: CASSRTGTGSNQPQHF. Here the CDR3 DNA reads TGTGCCAGCAGTCGGACCGGGACAGGGTCAAATCAGCCCCAGCATTTT. Combining the CDR3 with reference TRBV7-9 and TRBJ1-5 gives the whole variable domain DTGVSQNPRHKITKRGQNVTFRCDPISEHNRLYWYRQTLGQGPEFLTYFQNEAQLEKSRLLSDRFSAERPKGSFSTLEIQRTEQGDSAMYLCASSRTGTGSNQPQHFGDGTRLSIL.

Here the CDR3 DNA reads TGTGCCAGCCTACGGGGCAATGAGCAGTTCTTC. It translates to CASLRGNEQFF. The chain links TRBV3-1 (or the pseudogene TRBV3-2) to TRBJ2-1; possible D gene TRBD2, 5 bases. The CDR3 consists of 11 residues. CDR1 is LGHDT, CDR2 YNNKEL, per germline (reference sequence). Trimming took 8 bases from V and 6 from J, leaving 8 bases between them.

The CDR3 region has the DNA TGTGCCAGCAGCCCCACAGTTAATGAAAAACTGTTTTTT. This sequence encodes CASSPTVNEKLFF. V is TRBV7-9 and J is TRBJ1-4; no clear D. Germline CDR1 reads SEHNR; CDR2 reads FQNEAQ (reference sequence). This CDR3 spans 13 amino acids. Trimming left V 5 bases short and J 4 bases short, with 8 bases between.

The chain links TRBV19 to TRBJ2-3; TRBD2 matches at 10 bases. This CDR3 spans 16 amino acids. J gave up 1 base and V 4 bases, and 5 bases lay outside the gene matches. CDR1 is LNHDA, CDR2 SQIVND, per germline (reference sequence). The CDR3: CASSSSGGLRTDTQYF. As DNA, the CDR3 is TGTGCCAGTAGTAGTAGCGGGGGGCTGCGCACAGATACGCAGTATTTT.

This chain links TRBV15 with TRBJ2-1, with 7 bases fitting TRBD1. V lost 8 bases to trimming and J lost 1 base; unmatched junction nucleotides: 14. Germline loops: CDR1 LNHNV, CDR2 YYDKDF (reference sequence). CDR3 size: 17 residues. The CDR3 loop reads CATLSLTGKGSYNEQFF. The DNA for the CDR3 is TGTGCCACCCTTTCCCTGACAGGGAAAGGATCCTACAATGAGCAGTTCTTC.

This chain uses TRBV4-3 with TRBJ1-2; 7 bases are shared with TRBD1. V was pared by 0 bases and J by 2 bases, with 3 bases of the junction left unmatched. Germline-derived CDR1 and CDR2 are LGHNA and YSLEER. The CDR3 contains 15 residues. The CDR3 region is CASSQDKGANYGYTF. For the CDR3, the DNA is TGCGCCAGCAGCCAAGATAAGGGGGCGAACTATGGCTACACCTTC.

This rearrangement joins TRBV19 to TRBJ1-6; TRBD1 aligns across 7 bases. The V gene's germline CDR1 is LNHDA and CDR2 SQIVND (reference sequence). CDR3 length: 15 amino acids. V lost 0 bases, J lost 7 bases, and 3 bases stayed unmatched. CDR3 nucleotides: TGTGCCAGTAGTATAGAGCCAGGGGGAAATTCACCCCTCCACTTT. Encoded protein: CASSIEPGGNSPLHF.

V gene TRBV7-2 combines with J gene TRBJ1-2; the D is unclear. V lost 5 bases and J lost 12, with 16 bases in between. The germline V gene encodes CDR1 SGHTA and CDR2 FQGNSA. CDR3 length: 12 residues. The CDR3 spells CASSPLSPAHTF. For the CDR3, the DNA is TGTGCCAGCAGCCCCCTCTCCCCTGCGCACACCTTC.

This sequence joins TRBV3-1 (or the pseudogene TRBV3-2) and TRBJ2-7, with D unclear. The CDR3 is made up of 15 amino acids. Germline CDR1 LGHDT, CDR2 YNNKEL (reference sequence). V was cut by 0 bases and J by 2 bases, with 11 bases left in between. DNA for the CDR3: TGTGCCAGCAGCCAAGATGGAGTGAACCCCTACGAGCAGTACTTC. Translating it yields CASSQDGVNPYEQYF.

Only one count was recorded for this clone. The chain uses TRBV6-6 and TRBJ1-3, with a possible D match to TRBD1 (5 bases). CDR3 length equals 18 residues. Trimming took off 5 bases at V and 0 bases at J, with 20 bases between the two ends. The germline V gene encodes CDR1 MNHNY and CDR2 SVGAGI (reference sequence). The CDR3 DNA reads TGTGCCAGCAGTCCCAATCCCCTCAGGGCGAGCTCTGGAAACACCATATATTTT. Its translation: CASSPNPLRASSGNTIYF.

The chain recombines TRBV5-4 with TRBJ1-6; 7 nucleotides align to TRBD1. V was clipped by 4 bases and J by 9 bases; unmatched bases: 13. CDR1 and CDR2 from the germline V gene are SGHNT and YYREEE (reference sequence). This CDR3 has 16 amino acids. The CDR3 region has the DNA TGTGCCAGCAGCAGCAAACAGGGGTTTACGGGTTCACCCCTCCACTTT. It translates to CASSSKQGFTGSPLHF.